The clone carrying this T cell receptor beta chain was seen more than once but under ten times. The table came from immunoSEQ multiplex PCR; TCRdb's copy has only in-frame clones and leaves some out. Of around 28,000 clones in the sample, roughly 79% were seen once. This entry is derived from a study of blood T cell repertoires in COVID-19. The wider study: The origin of the acute and convalescent COVID-19 samples was the United States, Italy and Spain.

The germline V gene has CDR1 LNHDA and CDR2 SQIVND (reference sequence). With 6 bases clipped from V and 7 bases from J, the junction kept 5 bases outside the gene matches. CDR3 length equals 13 residues. Sequencing input: peripheral blood. This clonotype was obtained from a man in his 70s with acute or convalescent COVID-19. V and J are TRBV19 and TRBJ1-5; TRBD1 matches at 8 bases. The CDR3 loop is CASSMTGDQPQHF. The CDR3 DNA reads TGTGCCAGTAGCATGACAGGGGACCAGCCCCAGCATTTT.